The T cell receptor (beta chain) described here comes from a study of cytomegalovirus exposure and HLA in healthy donors. The PCR employed 60 Vbeta primers together with 13 Jbeta primers. Sequencing used immunoSEQ multiplex PCR; TCRdb keeps in-frame clones, though not all of them. The table lists some 150,000 clones, about 78% of them singletons, with under 7.5% in the top ten. On this clone: As yet, its antigen is unknown.

The CDR3 has 15 residues. V lost 3 bases and J lost 1; bases outside the gene matches: 5. Germline values: CDR1 KGHSH, CDR2 LQKENI. Study-wide results and caveats: For most subjects, TCR beta sequences were reported to predict HLA-A and HLA-B alleles with accuracy. In a later analysis, HLA-associated TCR beta chains were more clonally expanded than equally common others. Association of 16,951 TCR beta sequences with HLA alleles was found at 0.05 false discovery rate in a later analysis. Compared with the roughly 700-donor mean, an Asian-associated ancestry cluster reportedly had fewer N-insertions, according to a later analysis.

The chain couples TRBV18 to TRBJ1-2, with 7 bases aligning to TRBD1. Sequenced input: PBMCs. This receptor was obtained from a man between 40 and 49 years old in good health and CMV-seropositive. CDR3 DNA: TGTGCCAGCTCACCGCTAGACAGGGTTAACTATGGCTACACCTTC. Translated: CASSPLDRVNYGYTF.